The clone carrying this T cell receptor beta chain was recorded a few times. Its antigen is not known. These data come from a study of blood T cells in healthy people across ages. The V and J ends lost 4 bases and 5 bases respectively, with 14 bases between them. CDR1 and CDR2 from the germline V gene are ENHRY and SYGVKD. CDR3 length: 14 residues. Per individual sample, total RNA of at least 6 micrograms was extracted. Alongside a J-beta primer mix, a sample-barcoded 5' primer served in a second PCR lasting 7 to 11 cycles. Each TCR beta cDNA got a 12-nucleotide random molecular identifier. TCRdb re-derived calls from the 5' RACE reads in MiXCR, one entry per CDR3 protein. Of around 750,000 distinct CDR3 sequences detected, roughly 53% appear once; the ten largest clones hold 41%. Study outcomes and limitations: Percentage of naive T cells showed a strong correlation with TCR beta diversity. Changes seen in expanded clonotypes were possibly confounded by donor CMV status left unknown.

The sequencing sample was made of blood. The chain combines TRBV10-3 with TRBJ1-1, with D maybe TRBD1 (5 bases). This TCR was recovered from a man at least 80 years old in good health. The CDR3 DNA reads as TGTGCCATCAGTGTCGAAGGGGACCGGACTGAAGCTTTCTTT. Translation: CAISVEGDRTEAFF.